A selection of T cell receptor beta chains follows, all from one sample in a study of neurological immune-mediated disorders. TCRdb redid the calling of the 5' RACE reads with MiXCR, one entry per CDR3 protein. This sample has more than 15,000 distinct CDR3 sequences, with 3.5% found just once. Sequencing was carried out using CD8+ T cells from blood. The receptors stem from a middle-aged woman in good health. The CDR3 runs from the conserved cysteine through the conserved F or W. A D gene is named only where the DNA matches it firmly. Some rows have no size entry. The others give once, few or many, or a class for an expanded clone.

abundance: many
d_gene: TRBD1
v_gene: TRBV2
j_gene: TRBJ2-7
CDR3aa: CASTRQGYEQYF
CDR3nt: TGTGCCAGCACGCGACAGGGCTACGAGCAGTACTTC

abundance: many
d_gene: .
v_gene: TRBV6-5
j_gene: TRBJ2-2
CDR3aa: CASSYFGGRSGELFF
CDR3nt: TGTGCCAGCAGTTACTTCGGGGGGCGCAGCGGGGAGCTGTTTTTT

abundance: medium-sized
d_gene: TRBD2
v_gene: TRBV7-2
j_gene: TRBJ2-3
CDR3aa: CASSVLAGETDTQYF
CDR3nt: TGTGCCAGCAGCGTACTAGCGGGAGAAACAGATACGCAGTATTTT

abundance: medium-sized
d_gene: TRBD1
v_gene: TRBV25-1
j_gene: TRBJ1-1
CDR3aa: CASSWGQGENTEAFF
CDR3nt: TGTGCCAGCAGTTGGGGACAGGGGGAGAACACTGAAGCTTTCTTT

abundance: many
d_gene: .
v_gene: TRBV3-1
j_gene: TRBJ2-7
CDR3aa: CASSQEGPFYEQYF
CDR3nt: TGTGCCAGCAGCCAAGAAGGGCCTTTCTACGAGCAGTACTTC

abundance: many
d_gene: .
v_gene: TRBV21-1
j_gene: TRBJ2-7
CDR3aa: CASSWGGSPYEQYF
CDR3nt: TGTGCCAGCTCCTGGGGGGGCAGTCCGTACGAGCAGTACTTC

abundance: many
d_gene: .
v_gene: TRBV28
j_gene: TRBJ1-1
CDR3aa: CASSRLPGTEAFF
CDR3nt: TGTGCCAGCAGCCGCCTTCCGGGCACTGAAGCTTTCTTT

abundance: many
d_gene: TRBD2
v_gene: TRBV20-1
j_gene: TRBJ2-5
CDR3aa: CSARDPDSGNERETQYF
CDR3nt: TGCAGTGCTAGAGATCCCGATAGCGGGAATGAAAGAGAGACCCAGTACTTC

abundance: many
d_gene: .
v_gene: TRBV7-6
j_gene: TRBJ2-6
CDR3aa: CASSDGWTGANVLTF
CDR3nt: TGTGCCAGCAGCGATGGTTGGACTGGGGCCAACGTCCTGACTTTC

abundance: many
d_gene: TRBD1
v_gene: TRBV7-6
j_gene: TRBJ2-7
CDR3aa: CASSFDRDRVLEQYF
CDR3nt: TGTGCCAGCAGCTTTGACCGGGACAGGGTCTTGGAGCAGTACTTC

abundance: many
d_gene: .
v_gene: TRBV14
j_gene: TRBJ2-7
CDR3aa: CASSQEWGSEQYF
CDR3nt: TGTGCCAGCAGCCAAGAATGGGGGTCCGAGCAGTACTTC

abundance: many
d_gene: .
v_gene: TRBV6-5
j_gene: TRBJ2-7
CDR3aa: CASSSRGSYEQYF
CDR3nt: TGTGCCAGCAGTTCGAGGGGATCCTACGAGCAGTACTTC

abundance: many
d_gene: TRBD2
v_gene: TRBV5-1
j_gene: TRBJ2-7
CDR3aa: CASSVGLAGFTGLEQYF
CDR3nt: TGCGCCAGCAGCGTAGGACTAGCGGGTTTTACTGGGTTGGAGCAGTACTTC

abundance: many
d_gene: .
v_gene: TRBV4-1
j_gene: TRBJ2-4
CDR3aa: CASSRPGPSRNIQYF
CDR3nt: TGCGCCAGCAGCCGTCCGGGACCCTCACGGAACATTCAGTACTTC

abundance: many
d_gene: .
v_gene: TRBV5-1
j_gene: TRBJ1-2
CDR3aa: CASSLEFSAGRGYTF
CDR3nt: TGCGCCAGCAGCTTGGAATTTTCCGCAGGGAGAGGCTACACCTTC

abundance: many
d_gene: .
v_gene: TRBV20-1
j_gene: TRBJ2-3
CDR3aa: CSGGGGGPTDTQYF
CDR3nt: TGCAGTGGAGGGGGGGGAGGGCCAACAGATACGCAGTATTTT

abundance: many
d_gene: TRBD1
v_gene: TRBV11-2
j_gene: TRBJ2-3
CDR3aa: CASSLKPSGTGGADTQYF
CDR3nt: TGTGCCAGCAGCCTTAAACCGTCCGGGACAGGGGGCGCAGATACGCAGTATTTT

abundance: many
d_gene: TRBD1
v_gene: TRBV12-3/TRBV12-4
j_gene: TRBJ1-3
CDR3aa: CASSQLTGAGNTIYF
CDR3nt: TGTGCCAGCAGTCAATTGACAGGGGCTGGAAACACCATATATTTT

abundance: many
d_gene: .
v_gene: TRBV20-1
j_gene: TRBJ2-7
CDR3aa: CSARDGQYEQYF
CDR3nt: TGCAGTGCTAGAGACGGACAGTACGAGCAGTACTTC

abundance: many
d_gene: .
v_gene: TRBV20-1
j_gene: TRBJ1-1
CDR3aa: CSARDLNRETEAFF
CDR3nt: TGCAGTGCTAGAGATCTGAACAGGGAAACTGAAGCTTTCTTT

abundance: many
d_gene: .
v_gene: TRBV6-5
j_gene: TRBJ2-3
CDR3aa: CASSYSAGAAFTDTQYF
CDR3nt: TGTGCCAGCAGTTACTCGGCGGGGGCGGCCTTCACAGATACGCAGTATTTT

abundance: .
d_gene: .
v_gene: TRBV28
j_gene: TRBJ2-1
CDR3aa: CASSSRRPTGRAYNEQFF
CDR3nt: TGTGCCAGCAGTTCCCGTCGCCCGACTGGGCGGGCGTACAATGAGCAGTTCTTC

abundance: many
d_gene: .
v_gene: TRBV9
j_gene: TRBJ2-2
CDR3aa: CASSVERGAGTGELFF
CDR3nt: TGTGCCAGCAGCGTAGAACGGGGGGCGGGCACCGGGGAGCTGTTTTTT

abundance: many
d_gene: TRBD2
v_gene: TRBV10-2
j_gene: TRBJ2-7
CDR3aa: CASSVRQGLTYEQYF
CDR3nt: TGCGCCAGCAGTGTGCGGCAGGGACTAACCTACGAGCAGTACTTC

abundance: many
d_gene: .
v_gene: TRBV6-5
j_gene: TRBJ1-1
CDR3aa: CASRIYGEKPDTEAFF
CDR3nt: TGTGCCAGCCGAATCTACGGGGAAAAACCAGACACTGAAGCTTTCTTT

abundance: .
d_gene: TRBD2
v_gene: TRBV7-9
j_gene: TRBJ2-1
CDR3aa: CASSRLAGNAYNEQFF
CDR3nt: TGTGCCAGCAGCCGACTAGCGGGAAACGCCTACAATGAGCAGTTCTTC

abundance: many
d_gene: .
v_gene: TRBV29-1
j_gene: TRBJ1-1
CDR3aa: CSVAVLEGNTEAFF
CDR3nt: TGCAGCGTTGCTGTGTTGGAGGGGAACACTGAAGCTTTCTTT

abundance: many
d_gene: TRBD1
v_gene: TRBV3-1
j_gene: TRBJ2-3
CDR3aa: CASSQGTGWPPDTQYF
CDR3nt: TGTGCCAGCAGCCAAGGGACAGGGTGGCCCCCAGATACGCAGTATTTT

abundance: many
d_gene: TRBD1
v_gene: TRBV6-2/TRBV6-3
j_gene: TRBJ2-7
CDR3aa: CASSSDPGTGTYEQYF
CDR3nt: TGTGCCAGCAGTTCTGATCCGGGGACAGGGACCTACGAGCAGTACTTC

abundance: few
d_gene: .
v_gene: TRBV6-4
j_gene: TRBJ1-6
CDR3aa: CASSRGTNSPLHF
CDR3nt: TGTGCCAGCAGTAGGGGGACAAATTCACCCCTCCACTTT

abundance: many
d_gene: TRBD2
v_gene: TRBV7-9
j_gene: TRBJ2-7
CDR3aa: CASDGLAGGTFYEQYF
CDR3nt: TGTGCCAGCGATGGACTAGCGGGAGGCACCTTCTACGAGCAGTACTTC

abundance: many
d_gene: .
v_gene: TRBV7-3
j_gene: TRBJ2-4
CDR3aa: CASSLNGGAAGNIQYF
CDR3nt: TGTGCCAGCAGCTTAAATGGCGGTGCAGCCGGGAACATTCAGTACTTC

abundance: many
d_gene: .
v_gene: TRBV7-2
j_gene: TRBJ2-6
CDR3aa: CASSLGREWGANVLTF
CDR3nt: TGTGCCAGCAGCTTAGGACGGGAGTGGGGGGCCAACGTCCTGACTTTC

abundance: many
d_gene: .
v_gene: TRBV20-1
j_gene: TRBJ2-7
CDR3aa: CSAPSTVPYEQYF
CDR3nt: TGCAGTGCTCCATCGACAGTCCCCTACGAGCAGTACTTC

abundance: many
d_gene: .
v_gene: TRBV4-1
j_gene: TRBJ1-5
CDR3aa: CASSPGRDAQPQHF
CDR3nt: TGCGCCAGCAGCCCAGGGAGGGACGCTCAGCCCCAGCATTTT

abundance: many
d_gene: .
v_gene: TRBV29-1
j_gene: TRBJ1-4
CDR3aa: CSALPTAATNEKLFF
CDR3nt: TGCAGCGCCCTCCCGACGGCCGCAACTAATGAAAAACTGTTTTTT

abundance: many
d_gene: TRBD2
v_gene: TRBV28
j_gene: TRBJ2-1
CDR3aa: CASSLRSVSSGKQFF
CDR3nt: TGTGCCAGCAGTTTAAGAAGTGTCAGTAGCGGGAAGCAGTTCTTC

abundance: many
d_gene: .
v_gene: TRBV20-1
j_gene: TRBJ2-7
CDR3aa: CSARDTAASYEQYF
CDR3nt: TGCAGTGCTAGAGATACGGCGGCCTCCTACGAGCAGTACTTC

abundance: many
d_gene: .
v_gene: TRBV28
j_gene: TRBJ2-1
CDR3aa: CASTLGNDDEQFF
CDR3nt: TGTGCCAGCACCCTGGGGAATGATGATGAGCAGTTCTTC

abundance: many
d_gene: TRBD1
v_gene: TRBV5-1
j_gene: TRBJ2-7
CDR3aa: CASSSTGLNYEQYF
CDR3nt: TGCGCCAGCAGCTCGACAGGGTTAAACTACGAGCAGTACTTC

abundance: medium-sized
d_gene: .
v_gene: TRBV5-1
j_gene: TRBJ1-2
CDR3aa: CASSLEASYGYTF
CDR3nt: TGCGCCAGCAGCCTGGAGGCTTCATATGGCTACACCTTC

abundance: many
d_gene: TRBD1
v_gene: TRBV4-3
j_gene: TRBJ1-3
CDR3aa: CASSQDQGVAGNTIYF
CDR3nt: TGCGCCAGCAGCCAAGATCAGGGGGTGGCTGGAAACACCATATATTTT

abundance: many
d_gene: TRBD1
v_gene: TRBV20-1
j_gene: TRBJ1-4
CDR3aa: CSAEIDGTGREKLFF
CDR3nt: TGCAGTGCTGAGATAGACGGGACAGGGCGAGAAAAACTGTTTTTT

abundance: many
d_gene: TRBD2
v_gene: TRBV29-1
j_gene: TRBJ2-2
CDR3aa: CSVSGLAGGTGELFF
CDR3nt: TGCAGCGTTTCCGGACTAGCGGGAGGGACCGGGGAGCTGTTTTTT

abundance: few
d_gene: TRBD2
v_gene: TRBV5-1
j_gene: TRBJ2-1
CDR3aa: CASSPGLADYNEQFF
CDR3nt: TGCGCCAGCAGCCCCGGACTAGCGGATTACAATGAGCAGTTCTTC

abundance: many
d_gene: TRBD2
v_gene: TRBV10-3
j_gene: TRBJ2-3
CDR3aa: CAISREGSTDTQYF
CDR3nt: TGTGCCATCAGCCGGGAGGGTAGCACAGATACGCAGTATTTT

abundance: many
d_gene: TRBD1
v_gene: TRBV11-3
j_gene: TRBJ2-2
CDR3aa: CASSSRRTGILTGELFF
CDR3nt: TGTGCCAGCAGCTCCCGCCGGACAGGGATTTTAACCGGGGAGCTGTTTTTT

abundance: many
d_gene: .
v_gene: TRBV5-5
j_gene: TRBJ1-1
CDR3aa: CASSLVGHSNTEAFF
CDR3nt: TGTGCCAGCAGCTTGGTGGGACACTCAAACACTGAAGCTTTCTTT

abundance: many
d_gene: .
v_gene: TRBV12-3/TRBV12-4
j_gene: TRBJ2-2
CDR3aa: CASSLRVGRISGELFF
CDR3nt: TGTGCCAGCAGTTTAAGAGTCGGTAGAATAAGCGGGGAGCTGTTTTTT

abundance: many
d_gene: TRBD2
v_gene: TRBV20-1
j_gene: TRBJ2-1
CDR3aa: CSALTSGSSYNEQFF
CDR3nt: TGCAGTGCTCTTACTAGCGGGAGCTCCTACAATGAGCAGTTCTTC

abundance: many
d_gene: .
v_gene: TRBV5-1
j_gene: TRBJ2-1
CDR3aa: CASSPRADGREQFF
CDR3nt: TGCGCCAGCAGCCCGCGGGCTGACGGACGTGAGCAGTTCTTC

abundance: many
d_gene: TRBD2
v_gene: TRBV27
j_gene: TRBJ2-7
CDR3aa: CASRKLPSGRAIDRYEQYF
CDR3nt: TGTGCCAGCCGAAAACTCCCTAGCGGGAGGGCCATAGATCGCTACGAGCAGTACTTC

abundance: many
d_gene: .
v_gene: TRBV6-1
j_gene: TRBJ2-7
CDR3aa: CASIGGPGTYEQYF
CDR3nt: TGTGCCAGCATCGGAGGGCCAGGGACCTACGAGCAGTACTTC

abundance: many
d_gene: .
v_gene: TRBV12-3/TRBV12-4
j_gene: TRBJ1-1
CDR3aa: CASSPGAKAFF
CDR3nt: TGTGCCAGCAGCCCCGGGGCTAAAGCTTTCTTT

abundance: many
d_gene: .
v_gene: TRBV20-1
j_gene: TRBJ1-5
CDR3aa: CSARDNRVNQPQHF
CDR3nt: TGCAGTGCTAGGGATAACAGGGTCAATCAGCCCCAGCATTTT

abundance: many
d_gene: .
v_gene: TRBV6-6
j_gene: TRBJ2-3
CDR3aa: CASIDSSTDTQYF
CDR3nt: TGTGCCAGCATCGACAGCTCCACAGATACGCAGTATTTT

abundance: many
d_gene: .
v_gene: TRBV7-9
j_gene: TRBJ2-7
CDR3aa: CASSTQRDEQYF
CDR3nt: TGTGCCAGCAGCACCCAGAGGGACGAGCAGTACTTC